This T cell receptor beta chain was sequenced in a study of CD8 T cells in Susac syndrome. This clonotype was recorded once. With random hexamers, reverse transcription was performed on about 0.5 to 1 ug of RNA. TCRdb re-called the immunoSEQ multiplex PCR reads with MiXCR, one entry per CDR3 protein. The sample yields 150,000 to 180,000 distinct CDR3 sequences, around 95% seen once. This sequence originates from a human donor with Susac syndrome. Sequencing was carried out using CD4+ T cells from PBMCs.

CDR3 region: CSGVSGNEQFF. The DNA of the CDR3 is TGCAGTGGGGTTAGCGGCAATGAGCAGTTCTTC. The genes are TRBV20-1 and TRBJ2-1, with D perhaps TRBD2 (6 bases). The length of the CDR3 is 11 residues. V was clipped by 7 bases and J by 6 bases, with 10 bases between them. The germline gives CDR1 DFQATT, CDR2 SNEGSKA (reference sequence).